A selection of T cell receptor beta chains follows, all from one sample in a study of T cell changes during pregnancy in multiple sclerosis. The method was immunoSEQ multiplex PCR; TCRdb's version includes in-frame clones alone and lacks a portion of them. Found here are 25,000 to 35,000 clones, about 86% of them singletons; the top ten hold less than 0.9%. Sequencing was performed on CD4+ T cells from peripheral blood mononuclear cells, taken in the first trimester of pregnancy. Receptors originate from a female donor in good health, enrolled as a control in a pregnancy study. The CDR3 runs from the conserved cysteine through the conserved F or W. Each record gives: clone size, CDR3 length, V gene, J gene, D gene, CDR3 DNA, CDR3 protein. D genes are given only for firm matches. Size values are once, few and many counts, or a class for expanded clones, and some rows have none.

size: once; length: 17; V: TRBV28; J: TRBJ2-5; D: TRBD1; DNA: TGTGCCAGCAGCCCTTCATTCGGGACAGGGGGAGGAGAGACCCAGTACTTC; CDR3: CASSPSFGTGGGETQYF
size: -; length: 19; V: TRBV30; J: TRBJ1-2; D: TRBD1; DNA: TGTGCCTGGAGACAGATGACAGGGGTGGACTATAACGAGCTTTATGGCTACACCTTC; CDR3: CAWRQMTGVDYNELYGYTF
size: -; length: 15; V: TRBV5-4; J: TRBJ2-1; D: -; DNA: TGTGCCAGCAGCTTGGTAATGGCCTCTGTACGAGAGCAGTTCTTC; CDR3: CASSLVMASVREQFF
size: -; length: 16; V: TRBV7-2; J: TRBJ2-5; D: TRBD2; DNA: TGTGCCAGCAGCGCTAGCGGGGGGGCCGGACAAGAGACCCAGTACTTC; CDR3: CASSASGGAGQETQYF
size: -; length: 14; V: TRBV18; J: TRBJ1-5; D: -; DNA: TGTGCCAGCTCACCTCGGACAGACAATCAGCCCCAGCATTTT; CDR3: CASSPRTDNQPQHF
size: -; length: 11; V: TRBV27; J: TRBJ2-7; D: -; DNA: TGTGCCACGCGGGGGCCCTACGAGCAGTACTTC; CDR3: CATRGPYEQYF
size: few; length: 15; V: TRBV18; J: TRBJ2-1; D: TRBD1; DNA: TGTGCCAGCTCACCGCGACAGGGGGACTACAATGAGCAGTTCTTC; CDR3: CASSPRQGDYNEQFF
size: -; length: 14; V: TRBV15; J: TRBJ1-2; D: TRBD1; DNA: TGTGCCACCAGCAGAGAACAGGGGACTTATGGCTACACCTTC; CDR3: CATSREQGTYGYTF
size: -; length: 15; V: TRBV29-1; J: TRBJ1-5; D: TRBD1; DNA: TGCAGCGTCCTCACAGGGGGCAGGAGCAATCAGCCCCAGCATTTT; CDR3: CSVLTGGRSNQPQHF
size: once; length: 15; V: TRBV14; J: TRBJ2-3; D: TRBD2; DNA: TGTGCCAGCAGCCAGGTGACTAGCGGACGGGGCCTCGCGTATTTT; CDR3: CASSQVTSGRGLAYF
size: -; length: 14; V: TRBV6-1; J: TRBJ1-2; D: TRBD1; DNA: TGTGCCAGCACCCGGGGACAGGGGGCGCCTGGCTACACCTTC; CDR3: CASTRGQGAPGYTF
size: -; length: 12; V: TRBV4-2; J: TRBJ1-6; D: -; DNA: TGTGCCAGCGCGGACAGAAATTCACCCCTCCACTTT; CDR3: CASADRNSPLHF
size: -; length: 12; V: TRBV7-9; J: TRBJ1-1; D: -; DNA: TGTGCCAGCAGCCCAGGCGTTGCTGAAGCTTTCTTT; CDR3: CASSPGVAEAFF
size: -; length: 14; V: TRBV6-5; J: TRBJ2-7; D: TRBD1; DNA: TGTGCCAGCAGTTATAAACAGGGGAAGGACGAGCAGTACTTC; CDR3: CASSYKQGKDEQYF
size: -; length: 15; V: TRBV6-1; J: TRBJ2-6; D: -; DNA: TGTGCCAGCAGTGCCCTCAGGTCTGGGGCCAACGTCCTGACTTTC; CDR3: CASSALRSGANVLTF
size: once; length: 16; V: TRBV6-1; J: TRBJ1-6; D: -; DNA: TGTGCCAGCAGTGAAACACCGGGACTGATTAATTCACCCCTCCACTTT; CDR3: CASSETPGLINSPLHF
size: few; length: 14; V: TRBV4-1; J: TRBJ1-4; D: -; DNA: TGCGCCAGCAGCCAAGATTATTCAGGAGAAAAACTGTTTTTT; CDR3: CASSQDYSGEKLFF
size: -; length: 16; V: TRBV4-2; J: TRBJ2-3; D: TRBD2; DNA: TGTGCCAGCAGCCAGGCGGGGACTAGCGCAACAGATACGCAGTATTTT; CDR3: CASSQAGTSATDTQYF
size: -; length: 14; V: TRBV10-3; J: TRBJ1-4; D: -; DNA: TGTGCCAGCTCCCTGGAGGGTGCTAATGAAAAACTGTTTTTT; CDR3: CASSLEGANEKLFF
size: few; length: 14; V: TRBV7-8; J: TRBJ2-7; D: TRBD1; DNA: TGTGCCAGCAGGGAGAGACAGGGAACCTACGAGCAGTACTTC; CDR3: CASRERQGTYEQYF
size: -; length: 13; V: TRBV2; J: TRBJ2-7; D: TRBD1; DNA: TGTGCCAGCAGTCCGGACAGGTCCGGAGAGCAGTACTTC; CDR3: CASSPDRSGEQYF
size: -; length: 14; V: TRBV7-8; J: TRBJ2-7; D: -; DNA: TGTGCCAGCAGCCAACGGACTGTACTCTACGAGCAGTACTTC; CDR3: CASSQRTVLYEQYF
size: -; length: 15; V: TRBV7-2; J: TRBJ1-4; D: TRBD1; DNA: TGTGCCAGCAGTCCCGCAGGGGGCGCAGGTGAAAAACTGTTTTTT; CDR3: CASSPAGGAGEKLFF
size: -; length: 15; V: TRBV5-1; J: TRBJ2-3; D: TRBD2; DNA: TGCGCCAGCAGCGGGAATGGACTAGCCCCAGATACGCAGTATTTT; CDR3: CASSGNGLAPDTQYF
size: -; length: 18; V: TRBV5-4; J: TRBJ1-4; D: TRBD1; DNA: TGTGCCAGCAGCGTTCGACAGGGGTCAAGGCGTAATAATGAAAAACTGTTTTTT; CDR3: CASSVRQGSRRNNEKLFF
size: -; length: 13; V: TRBV5-7; J: TRBJ2-7; D: TRBD1; DNA: TGTGCCAGCAGCTTGCCAGGGGGCTACGAGCAGTACTTC; CDR3: CASSLPGGYEQYF
size: -; length: 15; V: TRBV5-5; J: TRBJ1-2; D: TRBD1; DNA: TGTGCCAGCAGCTCGAGGACAGGGGCTAACTATGGCTACACCTTC; CDR3: CASSSRTGANYGYTF
size: -; length: 14; V: TRBV18; J: TRBJ2-7; D: -; DNA: TGTGCCAGCTCATTACAGGGAGAGTCGGGCGAGCAGTACTTC; CDR3: CASSLQGESGEQYF